This T cell receptor (beta chain) was identified in a study of identical twins. Whole-study findings and limits: Out-of-frame beta sequences exhibited a weaker degree of excess twin sharing.

MiXCR, run by TCRdb on the 5' RACE reads, gives a single entry per CDR3 protein. Of some 630,000 distinct CDR3 sequences listed, roughly 7.1% are singletons. The V end lost 0 bases, the J end lost 7 bases, and 19 bases lay between the germline ends. CDR3 length: 16 residues. Germline CDR1 and CDR2: MGHRA and YSYEKL. This clonotype was found a few times. The antigen is not known. The sample was also reused in another study, on yellow fever vaccine responses in identical twins.

The origin of this receptor is a woman under 30 in good health. The rearrangement links TRBV4-1 to TRBJ2-7, with D possibly TRBD1 on 5 matching bases. The sequencing sample was made of PBMCs. The CDR3 DNA reads as TGCGCCAGCAGCCAAGAAAGGGGAAGAGCTTTGGGTGAGCAGTACTTC. This encodes CASSQERGRALGEQYF.